Given below is one T cell receptor (beta chain) in context. In its sample, this clone was seen a few times. Its recognized antigen is unknown. Base qualities were left out, and no much larger clone turns up one base away. The cohort consisted of 650 to 850 healthy bone marrow donors. At the time of sampling, all cohort members were nominally healthy, though unrecorded immune exposures were likely present. The donor tested CMV seropositive and was one of the 289 seropositive cohort members. Every donor gave a peripheral blood sample, and the peripheral blood mononuclear cells from that sample were used for TCR beta sequencing. The Qiagen DNeasy Blood Extraction Kit was used to extract genomic DNA from the blood cell samples. From its cysteine to its phenylalanine, the CDR3 spans 16 amino acids. The sequence is cut down to CDR3 DNA, 48 bases in frame from base 1. The germline V gene encodes CDR1 LNHDA and CDR2 SQIVND (reference sequence).

The data are from a study of cytomegalovirus exposure and HLA in healthy donors (dated by TCRdb to about 2017). About the investigation overall: An earlier analysis of 587 of the donors reported 250 to 300 Gb of sequence data and some 110 million unique TCR beta sequences obtained from about 179 million T cells. About 280 gigabases of sequencing data and 78 million or so unique TCR sequences were included in an early release covering several hundred HLA-typed donors. The genetic ancestry cluster associated with self-reported Caucasian donors included about four fifths of the 398 genotyped donors. The study aimed to test whether signatures of past pathogen exposure could be identified by cataloging public T cell receptors. The study profiled the T cell repertoires of fewer than 850 subjects by immunosequencing and related them to cytomegalovirus serostatus. Besides the first cohort of hundreds of subjects, a separate validation cohort made up of about 120 different subjects was used. To predict cytomegalovirus infection status, the study combined high-throughput TCR immunosequencing, statistical association of individual TCRs with disease status, and machine learning. A later analysis re-analyzed previously published TCR beta repertoires from 660 or so donors and added high-resolution HLA genotyping to study TCR occurrence patterns. Rather than drawing on any new phenotypic data, the later analysis identified candidate immune exposures from TCR beta sequences and the way those sequences occurred across donors. To decide whether each TCR beta V gene segment behaved as functional or pseudogenic, an earlier analysis of approximately 620 of the donors relied on high-throughput TCR beta sequencing. Donor age, sex, ethnicity and CMV serostatus were compiled alongside the repertoire data. A later genetic analysis took genome-wide SNP genotypes for about 55% of the 666 donors and used that subset as a discovery cohort. All discovery cohort repertoires had been generated on a single sequencing platform. HLA typing included class I and class II loci at four-digit resolution. The number of donors typed differed by locus, with roughly 620-630 for A, B, C, DRB1 and DQB1, 522 for DQA1, approximately 570 for DPA1, and around 430 for DPB1. Roughly 5 DR-DQ haplotypes were handled as single units for association and clustering because linkage in the cohort was strong. On average, roughly 250,000 unique TCR beta nucleotide sequences were sequenced per donor among a few hundred genotyped donors of the cohort, with roughly 18% of those sequences being non-productive. General findings and caveats noted by the study authors: The only immune exposure information available for the cohort was CMV serostatus. At a false discovery rate of 0.05, a later analysis linked under 20,000 TCR beta sequences to specific HLA alleles. Assigning TCR associations to individual alleles was difficult when HLA alleles, especially DR and DQ, strongly co-occurred. Only TCR beta chains were sequenced in this cohort, and the absence of alpha or paired-chain data limited detectable features. In a later analysis, TCR association rates were found to vary across HLA loci, with the most associated TCRs seen for DRB1 alleles and the fewest for HLA-C alleles. A later genetic analysis reported fewer N-insertions in productive TCRs among donors in an Asian-associated ancestry cluster than the roughly 670-donor mean. A later analysis found that HLA-associated TCR beta chains were more clonally expanded and had lower generation probabilities than equally common non-associated chains. A further reported finding was that TCR beta sequences accurately predicted the HLA-A and HLA-B alleles for most subjects in the first cohort. In a later analysis, several top co-occurrence clusters were reported to appear linked to parvovirus B19, influenza, CMV and Epstein-Barr virus. The study listed 150 to 200 TCR beta chains as associated with cytomegalovirus. The 87-base-pair reads could not distinguish some IMGT-functional V segments, including TRBV6-2 and TRBV6-3, so those segments were excluded. HLA typing was unavailable for some donors at each locus, so association tests used only the typed subset. The classifier was reported to diagnose cytomegalovirus status with high specificity and sensitivity in both the original cohort and the validation cohort. Fewer than 20 rarely observed V segments, including chromosome 9 orphons, were excluded from the earlier analysis of some 590 of the donors because counts were too low. In a later genetic analysis, a missense DCLRE1C variant was associated with V-gene and J-gene trimming of TCR beta chains, and the association was replicated in an independent cohort. Across donors, most TCR sequences were observed very rarely, whereas some public TCRs were present in many individuals. Roughly uniform sequencing depth across donors was assumed in presence/absence analyses, although this assumption may not hold. In an earlier analysis of fewer than 750 of the donors, most TCR beta V segments were observed in productive rearrangements about 87% or about 30% of the time, broadly matching IMGT annotations. The sequencing pipeline was judged likely to have produced a cluster of highly shared sequence variants as a technical artifact. According to the authors, the approach could potentially be generalized to other disease states and immunological phenotypes. Most CMV-associated TCR beta chains appeared to be HLA-restricted in a later analysis, and the HLA associations seemed to be driven largely by CMV exposure. Linkage disequilibrium might explain the correlated functional status among segregating V segments, but an unknown experimental factor could not be ruled out. A few of the identified cytomegalovirus-associated TCR beta chains were confirmed in vitro to be specific for cytomegalovirus antigens.

Library preparation used the immunoSEQ multiplex PCR assay. The multiplex PCR relied on a mix of 60 forward primers for TCR Vbeta segments and 13 reverse primers for TCR Jbeta segments. Amplification of the CDR3 region of rearranged TCR beta genes was performed with a multiplex PCR assay on genomic DNA. The Illumina HiSeq System was used to sequence the amplified TCR beta libraries as 87-base-pair reads. Turning to the authors' computational methods: A later analysis counted approximately 84 million unique TCR beta chains across the 650 to 700 repertoires, and roughly 9.9 million of these chains were shared by at least two donors. A nearest-neighbor algorithm error-corrected the raw reads and collapsed the reads into unique sequences, merging closely related sequences to remove PCR and sequencing errors. CDR3 sequences were aligned to IMGT reference sequences to assign V, D and J gene segments. For a sequence to be retained, a match of at least six nucleotides to both a V gene segment and a J gene segment was required. Rearrangements were classified as productive when the CDR3 lacked stop codons and remained in frame with V and J, and all other rearrangements were classified as non-productive. CDR3 was defined according to IMGT convention as the region running from the second conserved V-encoded cysteine to the conserved J-encoded phenylalanine. The earlier analysis of 500 to 650 of the donors excluded any sequence lacking an unambiguous match to a single V gene segment. An earlier analysis of a few hundred of the donors classified V segments as functional when productive rearrangements were above 56.7% and as segregating when the standard deviation between donors was above 5%. To diagnose cytomegalovirus status from the catalog of TCR beta chain sequences, a statistical classification framework was built. A later analysis assigned V and J genes by comparing TCR nucleotide sequences with IMGT/GENE-DB human TR gene sequences. A later analysis assigned CDR3 sequences and most-parsimonious VDJ recombination scenarios with the TCRdist pipeline. In a later analysis, each TCR beta chain was defined by its CDR3 amino acid sequence together with its V-gene family, and reads without a unique V-gene family were excluded. A later analysis removed several hundred highly shared, low-generation-probability nucleotide sequences to deal with suspected cross-contamination and a sequencing artifact. In a later analysis, a clonal expansion index for each public chain was calculated from normalized within-repertoire ranks of inferred template counts. In a later analysis, generation probabilities were computed using a VDJ recombination model fitted to out-of-frame rearrangements, and the results were checked against IGoR. In a later analysis, TCR-TCR, TCR-HLA and TCR-CMV co-occurrence was scored with hypergeometric tests, and a repertoire-size bias correction was applied to TCR pairs. A later analysis estimated false discovery rates by permuting HLA or CMV assignments 20 times. A later analysis grouped co-occurring TCRs with DBSCAN, adding TCRdist sequence similarity when clustering within HLA-allele-positive subsets. For co-occurrence clustering, repertoires with fewer than 30,000 or more than 120,000 public chains were excluded, along with 5 or 6 repertoires with anomalous nucleotide sharing. TCRdb stores this immuneACCESS table with in-frame sequences only. Part of the clones is absent; in the studies checked, under half of the shortfall reflects unresolved V genes, and no reason is known for the rest. V and J calls and clone size come straight from that table; D and trimming were deduced from the DNA. The sample table shows about 170,000 clones, and around 80% are seen once. The top ten clones comprise around 4.1% of the sample.

This receptor chain uses TRBV19 and TRBJ2-7, and perhaps TRBD2 as D gene, on 5 matching bases. The sequenced sample was PBMCs. The source of this sequence is a woman in her fifties or sixties in good health and CMV-seropositive. The encoded CDR3 is CSRRRQAIVPLYEQYF. The nucleotides read TGTTCCCGCCGGAGGCAGGCCATCGTCCCTCTCTACGAGCAGTACTTC.